Detailed here is one TCR beta chain. This sample was taken from a study of blood T cell repertoires in COVID-19. Under the authors' procedure: Researchers report that nucleated cell counts were estimated from reference gene primer amplification. The data were produced by immunoSEQ multiplex PCR, yet TCRdb's version contains in-frame clones alone and is incomplete. V and J calls and clone size follow that table, whereas D and trimming were derived from the DNA. The profile covers 310,000 or so clones, with approximately 86% appearing a single time and 2.1% taken by the ten largest. The V and J ends lost 4 bases and 6 bases, in that order; junction bases with no gene match: 0. The CDR3 has 13 amino acids. Germline V gene sequence: CDR1 ENHRY, CDR2 SYGVKD.

The clonotype was recovered from a woman in her twenties or thirties who had recovered from COVID-19. The material sequenced was peripheral blood. V usage is TRBV10-3 and J usage is TRBJ2-2, with 9 nucleotides matching TRBD1. CDR3 DNA: TGTGCCATCAGTGGGACAGGGGCCGGGGAGCTGTTTTTT. Its translation is CAISGTGAGELFF.